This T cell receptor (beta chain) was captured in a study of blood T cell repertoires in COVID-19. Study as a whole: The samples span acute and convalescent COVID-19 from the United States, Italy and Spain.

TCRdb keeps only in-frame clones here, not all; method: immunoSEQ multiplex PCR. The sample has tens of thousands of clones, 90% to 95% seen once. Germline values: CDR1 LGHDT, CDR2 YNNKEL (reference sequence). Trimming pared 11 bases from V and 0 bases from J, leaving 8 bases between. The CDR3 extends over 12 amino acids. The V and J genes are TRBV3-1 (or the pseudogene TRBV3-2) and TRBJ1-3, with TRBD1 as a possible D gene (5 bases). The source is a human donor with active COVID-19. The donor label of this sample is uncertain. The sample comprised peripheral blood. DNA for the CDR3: TGTGCCGTAGGGGCCTCTGGAAACACCATATATTTT. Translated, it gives CAVGASGNTIYF.